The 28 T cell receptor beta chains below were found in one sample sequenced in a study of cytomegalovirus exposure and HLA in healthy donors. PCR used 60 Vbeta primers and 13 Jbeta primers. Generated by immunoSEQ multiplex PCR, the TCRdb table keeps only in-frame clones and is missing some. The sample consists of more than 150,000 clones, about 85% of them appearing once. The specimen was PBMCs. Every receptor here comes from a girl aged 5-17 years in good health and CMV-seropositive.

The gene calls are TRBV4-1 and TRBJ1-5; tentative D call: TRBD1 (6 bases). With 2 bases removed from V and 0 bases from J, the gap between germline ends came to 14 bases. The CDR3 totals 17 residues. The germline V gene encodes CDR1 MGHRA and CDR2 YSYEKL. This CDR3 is CASSQRGSGYSNQPQHF. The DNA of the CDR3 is TGCGCCAGCAGCCAAAGGGGGTCGGGATATAGCAATCAGCCCCAGCATTTT.

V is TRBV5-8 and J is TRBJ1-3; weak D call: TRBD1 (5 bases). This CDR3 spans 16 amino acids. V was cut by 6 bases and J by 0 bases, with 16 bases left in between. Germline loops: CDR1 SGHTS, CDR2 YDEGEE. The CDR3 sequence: CASTLWGGNSGNTIYF. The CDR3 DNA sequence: TGTGCCAGCACCCTTTGGGGGGGGAACTCTGGAAACACCATATATTTT.

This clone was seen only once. The CDR3 region has the DNA TGTGCCAGCTCACCACCGTACAGCAGAAATGGCTACACCTTC. Its translation: CASSPPYSRNGYTF. This chain connects TRBV18 to TRBJ1-2; D remains unclear. With 0 bases removed from V and 6 bases from J, the gap between germline ends came to 11 bases. The length of the CDR3 is 14 residues. The germline gives CDR1 KGHSH, CDR2 LQKENI.

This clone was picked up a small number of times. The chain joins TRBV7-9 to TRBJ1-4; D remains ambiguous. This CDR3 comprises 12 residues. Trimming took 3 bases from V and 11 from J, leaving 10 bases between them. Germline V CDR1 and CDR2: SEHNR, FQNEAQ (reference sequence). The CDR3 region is CASSFYDSKLFF. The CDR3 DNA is TGTGCCAGCAGCTTCTATGACTCGAAACTGTTTTTT.

CDR3 nucleotides: TGTGCCAGTAGTATTGGACTAGCGGTAGTCTACGAGCAGTACTTC. The encoded protein is CASSIGLAVVYEQYF. The chain links TRBV19 to TRBJ2-7, with TRBD2 identical over 10 bases. Trimming cost V 3 bases and J 3 bases; bases outside gene matches: 5. This CDR3 comprises 15 residues. CDR1 and CDR2 from the germline V gene are LNHDA and SQIVND (reference sequence).

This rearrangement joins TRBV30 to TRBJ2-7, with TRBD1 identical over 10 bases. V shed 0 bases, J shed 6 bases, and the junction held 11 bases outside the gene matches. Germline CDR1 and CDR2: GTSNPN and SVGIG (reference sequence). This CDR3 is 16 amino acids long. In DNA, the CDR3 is TGTGCCTGGAGTGTAGGATTAGGACAGGGGGTTGTCGAGCAGTACTTC. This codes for CAWSVGLGQGVVEQYF.

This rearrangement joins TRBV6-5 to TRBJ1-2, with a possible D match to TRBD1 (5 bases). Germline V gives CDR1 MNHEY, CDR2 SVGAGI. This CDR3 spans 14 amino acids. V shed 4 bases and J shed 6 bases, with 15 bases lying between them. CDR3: CASSWQGQLDGYTF. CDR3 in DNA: TGTGCCAGCAGTTGGCAGGGCCAGTTGGATGGCTACACCTTC.

The chain's CDR3 is CASSPDRDSTDTQYF. For the CDR3, the DNA is TGTGCCAGCAGCCCTGACAGAGATAGCACAGATACGCAGTATTTT. The chain carries TRBV7-3 and TRBJ2-3, with D tentatively TRBD1 (5 bases). The germline V gene encodes CDR1 SGHTA and CDR2 FQGTGA. V was trimmed by 5 bases and J by 0 bases, leaving 12 bases between them. The CDR3 totals 15 residues. The entire variable domain, with the rest obtained from reference TRBV7-3 and TRBJ2-3, is as follows: GAGVSQTPSNKVTEKGKYVELRCDPISGHTALYWYRQSLGQGPEFLIYFQGTGAADDSGLPNDRFFAVRPEGSVSTLKIQRTERGDSAVYLCASSPDRDSTDTQYFGPGTRLTVL.

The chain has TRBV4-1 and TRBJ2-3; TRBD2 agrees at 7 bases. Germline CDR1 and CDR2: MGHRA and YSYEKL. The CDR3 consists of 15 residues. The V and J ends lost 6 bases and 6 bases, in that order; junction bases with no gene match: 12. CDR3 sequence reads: CASSLRLASGDTQYF. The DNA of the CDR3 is TGCGCCAGCAGTTTAAGACTAGCCAGTGGGGATACGCAGTATTTT.

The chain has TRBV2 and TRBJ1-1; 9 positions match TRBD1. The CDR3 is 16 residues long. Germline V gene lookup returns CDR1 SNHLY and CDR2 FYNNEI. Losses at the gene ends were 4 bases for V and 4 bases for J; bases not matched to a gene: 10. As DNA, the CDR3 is TGTGCCAGCAGTGTGGGACAGGGTTATATAGGCACTGAAGCTTTCTTT. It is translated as CASSVGQGYIGTEAFF.

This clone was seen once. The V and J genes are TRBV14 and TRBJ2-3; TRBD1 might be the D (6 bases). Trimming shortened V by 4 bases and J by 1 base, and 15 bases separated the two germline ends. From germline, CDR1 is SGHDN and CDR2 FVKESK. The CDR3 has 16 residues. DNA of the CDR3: TGTGCCAGCAGCCCCTATGAGGACAGAGGCACAGATACGCAGTATTTT. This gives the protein CASSPYEDRGTDTQYF.

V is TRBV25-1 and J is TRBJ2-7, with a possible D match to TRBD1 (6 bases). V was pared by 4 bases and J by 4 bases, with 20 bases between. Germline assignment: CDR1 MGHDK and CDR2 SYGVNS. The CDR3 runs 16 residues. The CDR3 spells CASSGPRRDRRYEQYF. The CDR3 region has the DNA TGTGCCAGCAGTGGCCCCCGGAGAGACAGGAGGTACGAGCAGTACTTC.

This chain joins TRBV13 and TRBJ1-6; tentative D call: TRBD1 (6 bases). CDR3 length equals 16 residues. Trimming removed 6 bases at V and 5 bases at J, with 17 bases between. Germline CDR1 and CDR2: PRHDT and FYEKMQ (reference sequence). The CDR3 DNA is TGTGCCAGCAGAGGACAGTTTATGACGGATAATTCACCCCTCCACTTT. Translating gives CASRGQFMTDNSPLHF.

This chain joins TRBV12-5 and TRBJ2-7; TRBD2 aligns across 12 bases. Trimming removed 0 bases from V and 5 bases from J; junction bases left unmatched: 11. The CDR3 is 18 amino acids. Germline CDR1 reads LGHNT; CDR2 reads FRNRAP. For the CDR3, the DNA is TGTGCTAGTGGTTTGGTTTACCTCGGACTAGCGGGAAAGAACGAGCAGTACTTC. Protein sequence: CASGLVYLGLAGKNEQYF.

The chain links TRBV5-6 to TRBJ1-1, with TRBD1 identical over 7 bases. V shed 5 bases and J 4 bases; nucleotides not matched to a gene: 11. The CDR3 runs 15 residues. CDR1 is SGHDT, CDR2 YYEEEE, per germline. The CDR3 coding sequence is TGTGCCAGCAGACCTACTACGACAGGGCTCACTGAAGCTTTCTTT. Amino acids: CASRPTTTGLTEAFF.

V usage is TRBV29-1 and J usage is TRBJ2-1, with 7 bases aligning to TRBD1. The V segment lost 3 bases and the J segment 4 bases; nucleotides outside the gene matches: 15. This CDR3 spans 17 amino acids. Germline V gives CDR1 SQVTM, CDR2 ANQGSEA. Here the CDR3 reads CSVDPSSTGYSYNEQFF. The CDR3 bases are TGCAGCGTTGACCCCTCCTCGACAGGGTATTCTTACAATGAGCAGTTCTTC.

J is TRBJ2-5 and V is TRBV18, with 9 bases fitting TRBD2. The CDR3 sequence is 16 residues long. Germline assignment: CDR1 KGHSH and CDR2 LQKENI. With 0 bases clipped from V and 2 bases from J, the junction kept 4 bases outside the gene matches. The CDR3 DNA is TGTGCCAGCTCACCACCGGGGCTAGCGGGGCAAGAGACCCAGTACTTC. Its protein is CASSPPGLAGQETQYF.

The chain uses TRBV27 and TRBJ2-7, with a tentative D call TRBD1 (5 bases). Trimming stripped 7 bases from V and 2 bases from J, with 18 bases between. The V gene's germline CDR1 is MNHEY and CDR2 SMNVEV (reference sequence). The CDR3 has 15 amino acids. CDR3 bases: TGTGCCAGCACTTTGTGGTCAGGGTATACCTACGAGCAGTACTTC. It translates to CASTLWSGYTYEQYF.

The CDR3, as DNA: TGCGCCAGCAGCCAAGAACCGGGACTATTCGAGCAGTACTTC. Encoded protein: CASSQEPGLFEQYF. The chain couples TRBV4-1 to TRBJ2-7; 7 bases agree with TRBD2. This CDR3 has 14 residues. J lost 6 bases, V lost 0 bases, and 5 bases had no gene match. The germline gives CDR1 MGHRA, CDR2 YSYEKL.

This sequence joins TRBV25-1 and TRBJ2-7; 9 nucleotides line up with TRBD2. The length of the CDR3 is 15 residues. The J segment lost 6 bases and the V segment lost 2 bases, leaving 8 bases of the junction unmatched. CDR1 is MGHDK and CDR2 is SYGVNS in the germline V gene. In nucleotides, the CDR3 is TGTGCCAGCAGTGAACTTGGTAGCGGGAGCCGCGAGCAGTACTTC. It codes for CASSELGSGSREQYF.

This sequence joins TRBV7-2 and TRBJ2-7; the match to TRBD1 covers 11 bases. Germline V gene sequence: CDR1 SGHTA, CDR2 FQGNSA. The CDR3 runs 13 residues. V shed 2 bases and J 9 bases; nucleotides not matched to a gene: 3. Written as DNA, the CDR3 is TGTGCCAGCAGCTTATGGACAGGGGGCGGGCAGTACTTC. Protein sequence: CASSLWTGGGQYF.

CDR3 sequence: CASSLGIPVANIQYF. The CDR3 DNA reads TGCGCCAGCAGCTTGGGTATCCCAGTTGCAAACATTCAGTACTTC. J is TRBJ2-4 and V is TRBV5-1; no clear D. CDR1 is SGHRS and CDR2 is YFSETQ in the germline V gene. V was trimmed by 0 bases and J by 6 bases, leaving 13 bases between them. CDR3 length: 15 amino acids. Filled out from reference TRBV5-1 and TRBJ2-4, the complete variable domain reads KAGVTQTPRYLIKTRGQQVTLSCSPISGHRSVSWYQQTPGQGLQFLFEYFSETQRNKGNFPGRFSGRQFSNSRSEMNVSTLELGDSALYLCASSLGIPVANIQYFGAGTRLSVL.

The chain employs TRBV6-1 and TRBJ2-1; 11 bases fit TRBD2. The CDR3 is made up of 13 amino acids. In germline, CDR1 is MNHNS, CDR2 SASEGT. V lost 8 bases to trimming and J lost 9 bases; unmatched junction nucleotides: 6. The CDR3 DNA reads TGTGCCAGCTCCAGACTAGCGGGAACTGAGCAGTTCTTC. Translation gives CASSRLAGTEQFF.

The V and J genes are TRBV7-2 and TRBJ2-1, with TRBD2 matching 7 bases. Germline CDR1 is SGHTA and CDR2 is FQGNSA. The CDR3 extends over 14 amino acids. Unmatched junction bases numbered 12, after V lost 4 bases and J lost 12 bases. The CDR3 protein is CASSSGLGLGLQFF. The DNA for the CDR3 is TGTGCCAGCAGCTCCGGACTAGGGTTGGGATTGCAGTTCTTC.

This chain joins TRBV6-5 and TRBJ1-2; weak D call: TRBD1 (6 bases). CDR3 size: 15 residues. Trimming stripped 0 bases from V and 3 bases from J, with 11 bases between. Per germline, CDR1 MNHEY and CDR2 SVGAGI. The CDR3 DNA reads TGTGCCAGCAGTTACTCAGGGGCAGGGGACTATGGCTACACCTTC. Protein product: CASSYSGAGDYGYTF.

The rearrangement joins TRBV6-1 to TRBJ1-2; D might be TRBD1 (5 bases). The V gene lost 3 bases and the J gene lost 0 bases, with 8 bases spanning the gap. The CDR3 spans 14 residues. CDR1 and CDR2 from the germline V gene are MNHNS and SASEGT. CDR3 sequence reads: CASSETVSNYGYTF. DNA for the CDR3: TGTGCCAGCAGTGAGACAGTCTCTAACTATGGCTACACCTTC.

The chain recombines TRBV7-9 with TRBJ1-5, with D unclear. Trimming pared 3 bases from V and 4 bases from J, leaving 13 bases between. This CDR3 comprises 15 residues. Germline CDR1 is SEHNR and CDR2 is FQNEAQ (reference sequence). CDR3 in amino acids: CASSFADPGNQPQHF. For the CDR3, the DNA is TGTGCCAGCAGCTTCGCGGATCCCGGGAATCAGCCCCAGCATTTT.

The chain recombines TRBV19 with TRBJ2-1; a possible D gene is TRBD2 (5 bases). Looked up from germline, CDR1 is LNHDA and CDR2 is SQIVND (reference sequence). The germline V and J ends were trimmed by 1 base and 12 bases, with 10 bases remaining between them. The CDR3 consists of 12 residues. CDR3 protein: CASSIGGPWQFF. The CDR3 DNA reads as TGTGCCAGTAGTATAGGAGGGCCATGGCAGTTCTTC.